The clone carrying this T cell receptor (beta chain) was observed a single time. This CDR3 contains 16 residues. Germline CDR1 and CDR2: SGHKS and YYEKEE (reference sequence). J was trimmed by 6 bases and V by 3 bases; bases with no gene match: 10. The sample comes from a study of blood T cell repertoires in COVID-19. Study background: The United States, Italy and Spain were the sources of the acute and convalescent COVID-19 samples. Sources were T cells, B-cell-depleted T cells, or PBMCs; the material itself was cDNA or gDNA.

Study processing details: How many nucleated cells were present was estimated from reference gene primer amplification. Sequencing used immunoSEQ multiplex PCR; TCRdb keeps in-frame clones, though not all of them. The V and J calls and clone size come from that table; D and trimming were worked out from the DNA. The sample contains 250,000 to 350,000 clones, 75% to 90% of which appear only once. The sequenced sample was peripheral blood. The sequence came from a woman aged 25 to 39 with active or convalescent COVID-19. The V and J genes are TRBV5-5 and TRBJ2-2; TRBD1 matches at 8 bases. The CDR3 loop is CASSSHGQGAAGELFF. CDR3 coding DNA: TGTGCCAGCAGCTCCCACGGCCAGGGGGCGGCCGGGGAGCTGTTTTTT.